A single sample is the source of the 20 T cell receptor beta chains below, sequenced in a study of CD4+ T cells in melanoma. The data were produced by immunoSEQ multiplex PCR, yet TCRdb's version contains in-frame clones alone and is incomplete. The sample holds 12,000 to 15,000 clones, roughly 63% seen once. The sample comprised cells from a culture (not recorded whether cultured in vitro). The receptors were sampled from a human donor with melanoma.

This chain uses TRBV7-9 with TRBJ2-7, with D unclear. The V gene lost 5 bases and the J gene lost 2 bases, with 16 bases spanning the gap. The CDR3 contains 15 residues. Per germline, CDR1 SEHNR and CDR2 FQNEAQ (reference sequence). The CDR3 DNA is TGTGCCAGCAGCCCCCGTCTTGGGCATCCCTACGAGCAGTACTTC. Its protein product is CASSPRLGHPYEQYF.

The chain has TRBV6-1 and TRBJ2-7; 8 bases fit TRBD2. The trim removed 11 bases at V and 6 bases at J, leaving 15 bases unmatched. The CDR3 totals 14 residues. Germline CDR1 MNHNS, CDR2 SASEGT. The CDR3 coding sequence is TGTGCCGGGCGAATCGGGGGGGCCGGCGGCGAGCAGTACTTC. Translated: CAGRIGGAGGEQYF.

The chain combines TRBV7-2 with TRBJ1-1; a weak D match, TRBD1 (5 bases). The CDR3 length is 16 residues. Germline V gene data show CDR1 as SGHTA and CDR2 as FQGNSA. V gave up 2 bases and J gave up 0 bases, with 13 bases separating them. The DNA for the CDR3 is TGTGCCAGCAGCTTAAGGGGAGGAAACCTGAACACTGAAGCTTTCTTT. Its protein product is CASSLRGGNLNTEAFF.

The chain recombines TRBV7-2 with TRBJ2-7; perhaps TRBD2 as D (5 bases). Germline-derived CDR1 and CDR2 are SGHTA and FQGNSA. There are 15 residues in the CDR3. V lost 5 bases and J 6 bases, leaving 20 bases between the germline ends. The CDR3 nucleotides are TGTGCCAGCAGCGCCTCGAATGTGAGGGAAGGCGAGCAGTACTTC. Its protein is CASSASNVREGEQYF.

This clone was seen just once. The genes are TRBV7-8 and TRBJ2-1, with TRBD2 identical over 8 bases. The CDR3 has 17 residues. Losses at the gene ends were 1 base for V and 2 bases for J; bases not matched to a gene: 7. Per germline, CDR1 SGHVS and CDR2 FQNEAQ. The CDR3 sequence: CASSLGPRGGAYNEQFF. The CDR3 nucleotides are TGTGCCAGCAGCTTAGGACCCCGGGGGGGAGCCTACAATGAGCAGTTCTTC.

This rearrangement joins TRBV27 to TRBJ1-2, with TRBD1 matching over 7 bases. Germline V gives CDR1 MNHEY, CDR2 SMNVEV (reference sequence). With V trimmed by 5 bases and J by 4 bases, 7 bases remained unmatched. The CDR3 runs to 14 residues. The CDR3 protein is CASSRGTAIYGYTF. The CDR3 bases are TGTGCCAGCAGTCGTGGGACAGCGATCTATGGCTACACCTTC.

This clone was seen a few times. CDR3 residues: CASSWYLAGAVYNEQFF. For the CDR3, the DNA is TGTGCCAGCAGCTGGTACTTAGCGGGGGCCGTCTACAATGAGCAGTTCTTC. The rearrangement joins TRBV5-5 to TRBJ2-1; TRBD2 aligns across 9 bases. The CDR3 is made up of 17 amino acids. Trimming took 3 bases from V and 3 from J; bases not matched to a gene: 10. Looked up from germline, CDR1 is SGHKS and CDR2 is YYEKEE (reference sequence).

Here the CDR3 DNA reads TGTGCCAGCTCACCGCGGCTAGCTTTTGACGAGCAGTACTTC. Amino acid sequence: CASSPRLAFDEQYF. The chain joins TRBV18 to TRBJ2-7; D possibly corresponds to TRBD2 (5 bases). Germline CDR1 and CDR2: KGHSH and LQKENI. There are 14 residues in the CDR3. Trimming took off 3 bases at V and 5 bases at J, with 14 bases between the two ends.

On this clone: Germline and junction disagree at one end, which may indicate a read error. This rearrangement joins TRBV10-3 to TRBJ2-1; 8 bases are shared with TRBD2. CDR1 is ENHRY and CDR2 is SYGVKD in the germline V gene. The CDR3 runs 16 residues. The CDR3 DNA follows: TGTGCCAGCAGTGAAGTAGCAGCGGGGGCTTACAATGAGCAGTTCTTC. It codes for CASSEVAAGAYNEQFF.

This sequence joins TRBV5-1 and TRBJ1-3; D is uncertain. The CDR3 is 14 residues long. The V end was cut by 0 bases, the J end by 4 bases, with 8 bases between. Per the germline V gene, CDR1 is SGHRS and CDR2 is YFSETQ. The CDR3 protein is CASSLAIPGNTIYF. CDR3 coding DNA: TGCGCCAGCAGCTTGGCCATCCCGGGAAACACCATATATTTT.

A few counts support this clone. CDR3 DNA: TGCGCCAGCAGCAACCTAGCGGGGGGCCAAGAGACCCAGTACTTC. It is translated as CASSNLAGGQETQYF. The rearrangement links TRBV5-1 to TRBJ2-5, with 11 nucleotides matching TRBD2. Looked up from germline, CDR1 is SGHRS and CDR2 is YFSETQ. The CDR3 runs to 15 residues. The V gene end was trimmed by 4 bases and the J gene end by 1 base; junction bases not matched to a gene: 3.

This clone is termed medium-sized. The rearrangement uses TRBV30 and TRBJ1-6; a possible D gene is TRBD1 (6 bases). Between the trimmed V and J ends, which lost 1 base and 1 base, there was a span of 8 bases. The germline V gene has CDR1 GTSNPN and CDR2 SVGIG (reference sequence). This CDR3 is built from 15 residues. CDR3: CAWSDGQSYNSPLHF. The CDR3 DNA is TGTGCCTGGAGTGACGGACAGTCCTATAATTCACCCCTCCACTTT.

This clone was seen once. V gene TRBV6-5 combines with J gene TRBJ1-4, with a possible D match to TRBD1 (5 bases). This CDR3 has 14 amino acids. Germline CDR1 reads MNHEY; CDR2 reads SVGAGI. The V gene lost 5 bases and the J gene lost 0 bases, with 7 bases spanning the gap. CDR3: CASSTGSTNEKLFF. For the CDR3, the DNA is TGTGCCAGCAGTACAGGCTCAACTAATGAAAAACTGTTTTTT.

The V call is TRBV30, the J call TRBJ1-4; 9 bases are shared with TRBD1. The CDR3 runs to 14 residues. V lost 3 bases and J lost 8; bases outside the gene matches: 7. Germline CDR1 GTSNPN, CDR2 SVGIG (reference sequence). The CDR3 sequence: CAWSPGTGREKLFF. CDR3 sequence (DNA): TGTGCCTGGAGCCCCGGGACAGGGAGAGAAAAACTGTTTTTT.

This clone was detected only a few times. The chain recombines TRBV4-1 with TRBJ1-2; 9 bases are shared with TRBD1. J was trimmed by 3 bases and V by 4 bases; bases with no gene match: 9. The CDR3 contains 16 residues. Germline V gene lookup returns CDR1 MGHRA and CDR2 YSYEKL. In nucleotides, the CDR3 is TGCGCCAGCAGCCCAGCCGGGACAGGGTCGTACTATGGCTACACCTTC. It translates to CASSPAGTGSYYGYTF.

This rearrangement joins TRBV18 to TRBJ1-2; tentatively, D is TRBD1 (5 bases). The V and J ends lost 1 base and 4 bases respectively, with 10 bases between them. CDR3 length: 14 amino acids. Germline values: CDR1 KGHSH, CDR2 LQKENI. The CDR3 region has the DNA TGTGCCAGCTCACCACGGGACGATCTCTATGGCTACACCTTC. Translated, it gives CASSPRDDLYGYTF. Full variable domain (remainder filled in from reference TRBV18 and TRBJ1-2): NAGVMQNPRHLVRRRGQEARLRCSPMKGHSHVYWYRQLPEEGLKFMVYLQKENIIDESGMPKERFSAEFPKEGPSILRIQQVVRGDSAAYFCASSPRDDLYGYTFGSGTRLTVV.

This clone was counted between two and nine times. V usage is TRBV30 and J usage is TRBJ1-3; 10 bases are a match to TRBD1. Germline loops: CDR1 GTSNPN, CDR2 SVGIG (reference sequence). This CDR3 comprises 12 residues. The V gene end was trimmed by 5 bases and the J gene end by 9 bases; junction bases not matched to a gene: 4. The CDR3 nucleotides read TGTGCCTGGGGACAGGGGGGTAGCACCATATATTTT. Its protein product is CAWGQGGSTIYF.

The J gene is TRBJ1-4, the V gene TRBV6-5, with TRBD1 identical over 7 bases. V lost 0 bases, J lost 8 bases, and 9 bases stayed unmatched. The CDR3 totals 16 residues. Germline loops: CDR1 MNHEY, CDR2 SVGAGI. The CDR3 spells CASSYSRTGVYEKLFF. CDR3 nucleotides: TGTGCCAGCAGTTACTCCCGAACAGGGGTTTACGAAAAACTGTTTTTT.

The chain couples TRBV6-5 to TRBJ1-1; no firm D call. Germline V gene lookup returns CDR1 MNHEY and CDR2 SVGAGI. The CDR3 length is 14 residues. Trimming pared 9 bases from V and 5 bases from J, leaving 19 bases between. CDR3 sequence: CASLAWGLATEAFF. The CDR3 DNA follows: TGTGCCAGTCTGGCATGGGGTTTGGCGACTGAAGCTTTCTTT.

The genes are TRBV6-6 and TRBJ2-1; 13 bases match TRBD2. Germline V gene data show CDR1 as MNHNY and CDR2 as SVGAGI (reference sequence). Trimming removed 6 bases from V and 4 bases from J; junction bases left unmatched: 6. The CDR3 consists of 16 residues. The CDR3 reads CASRRPTSGGYNEQFF. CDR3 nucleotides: TGTGCCAGCAGACGACCGACTAGCGGGGGGTACAATGAGCAGTTCTTC.